The next 27 T cell receptor beta chains were all read from a single sample in a study of PD-L1 blockade in urothelial cancer (dated by TCRdb to 2016 to 2017). Library preparation was by the immunoSEQ multiplex PCR assay. TCRdb holds this immuneACCESS table with in-frame rearrangements only. Some clones are missing; in checked studies, unresolved V genes explain under half, and the rest has no known cause. The sample yields more than 60,000 clones; almost 90% were counted once. About 11% of the sample rests with the top ten. The sample's time point, from its label and the paper: peripheral blood 6 weeks after treatment start. The sample in question was PBMCs, obtained around atezolizumab (anti-PD-L1) treatment. The source is a man between 60 and 75 years old with urothelial cancer.

J is TRBJ2-7 and V is TRBV6-1, with 8 nucleotides matching TRBD2. The CDR3 runs 14 residues. Trimming at V came to 9 bases and at J to 1 base, leaving 8 bases not matched to a gene. Germline values: CDR1 MNHNS, CDR2 SASEGT. This chain's CDR3 is CASQTGTSSYEQYF. CDR3 nucleotides: TGTGCCAGTCAGACCGGGACTAGTTCCTACGAGCAGTACTTC.

This rearrangement joins TRBV6-5 to TRBJ2-2; tentatively, D is TRBD1 (6 bases). Germline-derived CDR1 and CDR2 are MNHEY and SVGAGI. With 7 bases removed from V and 7 bases from J, the gap between germline ends came to 19 bases. CDR3 size: 15 residues. The CDR3 here is CASKRTDGRGGELFF. The DNA of the CDR3 is TGTGCCAGCAAAAGGACAGACGGACGCGGCGGGGAGCTGTTTTTT.

The chain joins TRBV6-5 to TRBJ2-7, with a weak D call TRBD2 (7 bases). Germline V gene data show CDR1 as MNHEY and CDR2 as SVGAGI. The CDR3 consists of 11 residues. The ends were cut back, 5 bases at V and 6 bases at J, with 8 bases in the middle. This CDR3 reads CASSGGAEQYF. CDR3 DNA: TGTGCCAGCAGTGGGGGGGCCGAGCAGTACTTC.

The chain couples TRBV5-5 to TRBJ1-5, with D possibly being TRBD1 (5 bases). The CDR3 extends over 15 amino acids. The V end lost 2 bases, the J end lost 4 bases, and 13 bases lay between the germline ends. The V gene's germline CDR1 is SGHKS and CDR2 YYEKEE (reference sequence). CDR3 coding DNA: TGTGCCAGCAGCTTCTGGGGGGAGACAAATCAGCCCCAGCATTTT. It yields the protein CASSFWGETNQPQHF.

V and J are TRBV7-2 and TRBJ2-2, with D possibly matching TRBD2 (7 bases). The CDR3 covers 16 residues. Trimming left V 5 bases short and J 0 bases short, with 13 bases between. Germline CDR1 reads SGHTA; CDR2 reads FQGNSA. The chain's CDR3 is CASSPRGGSNTGELFF. The CDR3 DNA sequence: TGTGCCAGCAGCCCTAGGGGGGGCTCGAACACCGGGGAGCTGTTTTTT.

The chain has TRBV11-2 and TRBJ1-1; D may be TRBD1 (5 bases). Trimming pared 4 bases from V and 4 bases from J, leaving 10 bases between. The CDR3 runs 13 residues. Germline V gene lookup returns CDR1 SGHAT and CDR2 FQNNGV. This chain's CDR3 is CASSWSGSTEAFF. CDR3 coding DNA: TGTGCCAGCAGCTGGTCAGGGTCCACTGAAGCTTTCTTT.

The CDR3 DNA reads as TGTGCCAGCTCACCTTCGACAGGGAGCACTGAAGCTTTCTTT. Amino acid sequence: CASSPSTGSTEAFF. The rearrangement links TRBV18 to TRBJ1-1, with 7 nucleotides matching TRBD1. This CDR3 has 14 amino acids. Germline V gene lookup returns CDR1 KGHSH and CDR2 LQKENI. V was pared by 3 bases and J by 4 bases, with 5 bases of the junction left unmatched. The entire variable domain, with the rest obtained from reference TRBV18 and TRBJ1-1, is as follows: NAGVMQNPRHLVRRRGQEARLRCSPMKGHSHVYWYRQLPEEGLKFMVYLQKENIIDESGMPKERFSAEFPKEGPSILRIQQVVRGDSAAYFCASSPSTGSTEAFFGQGTRLTVV.

The chain carries TRBV28 and TRBJ2-1, with 7 bases matching TRBD2. This CDR3 comprises 17 residues. Trimming at V came to 5 bases and at J to 5 bases, leaving 15 bases not matched to a gene. Per germline, CDR1 MDHEN and CDR2 SYDVKM. CDR3 sequence (DNA): TGTGCCAGCAGTCTTTGGGCTAGCGGCCCTGGGAACAATGAGCAGTTCTTC. Translating gives CASSLWASGPGNNEQFF.

V gene TRBV5-1 combines with J gene TRBJ2-7; 8 bases align to TRBD2. The CDR3 length is 15 residues. CDR1 and CDR2 (germline): SGHRS, YFSETQ. V was clipped by 0 bases and J by 1 base; unmatched bases: 3. CDR3 sequence (DNA): TGCGCCAGCAGCTTGGGGAGCGGGAGTTCCTACGAGCAGTACTTC. This sequence encodes CASSLGSGSSYEQYF.

This rearrangement joins TRBV5-1 to TRBJ1-1; D is perhaps TRBD1 (5 bases). This CDR3 is 13 amino acids long. Germline CDR1 and CDR2: SGHRS and YFSETQ. The V gene lost 7 bases and the J gene lost 4 bases, with 14 bases spanning the gap. The CDR3 bases are TGCGCCAGCTGTAGAACGGGGGGCACTGAAGCTTTCTTT. This encodes CASCRTGGTEAFF.

This clone was observed a few times. The gene calls are TRBV5-1 and TRBJ2-2, with 10 bases aligning to TRBD2. The junction had 10 bases not matched to a gene; V was cut back by 5 bases and J by 6 bases. The CDR3 length is 16 residues. Germline lookup yields CDR1 SGHRS and CDR2 YFSETQ. In nucleotides, the CDR3 is TGCGCCAGCAGGGTAATCCCTAGCGGGGGCGCCGGGGAGCTGTTTTTT. It is translated as CASRVIPSGGAGELFF.

The chain is built from TRBV7-2 and TRBJ2-3; TRBD2 matches at 9 bases. The CDR3 sequence is 17 residues long. CDR1 and CDR2 (germline): SGHTA, FQGNSA. V lost 1 base, J lost 7 bases, and 12 bases stayed unmatched. CDR3 sequence: CASSLGEGSGRPYTQYF. The CDR3 bases are TGTGCCAGCAGCTTAGGCGAAGGGAGCGGGAGGCCATATACGCAGTATTTT.

The chain combines TRBV5-1 with TRBJ2-6; no clear D. The CDR3 spans 15 residues. CDR1 SGHRS and CDR2 YFSETQ come from the germline V gene. V lost 0 bases to trimming and J lost 0 bases, with 4 bases between them. The chain's CDR3 is CASSLVGSGANVLTF. CDR3 DNA: TGCGCCAGCAGCTTGGTCGGCTCTGGGGCCAACGTCCTGACTTTC.

The J gene is TRBJ1-1, the V gene TRBV11-1, with D unclear. Trimming left V 5 bases short and J 1 base short, with 11 bases between. CDR3 length: 14 amino acids. The germline V gene encodes CDR1 SGHAT and CDR2 FQDESV (reference sequence). This chain's CDR3 is CASSPQRRNTEAFF. DNA for the CDR3: TGTGCCAGCAGCCCACAGAGACGGAACACTGAAGCTTTCTTT. Full variable domain (outside the CDR3, taken from reference TRBV11-1 and TRBJ1-1): EAEVAQSPRYKITEKSQAVAFWCDPISGHATLYWYRQILGQGPELLVQFQDESVVDDSQLPKDRFSAERLKGVDSTLKIQPAELGDSAMYLCASSPQRRNTEAFFGQGTRLTVV.

The V and J genes are TRBV7-8 and TRBJ1-1; TRBD1 might be the D (5 bases). Germline V gene sequence: CDR1 SGHVS, CDR2 FQNEAQ. The CDR3 contains 14 residues. The V end lost 5 bases, the J end lost 11 bases, and 21 bases lay between the germline ends. CDR3 sequence reads: CASSLGGGVIMAFF. Here the CDR3 DNA reads TGTGCCAGCAGCCTAGGTGGAGGGGTTATTATGGCTTTCTTT.

The rearrangement links TRBV6-5 to TRBJ2-1; perhaps TRBD2 as D (5 bases). Trimming removed 4 bases at V and 5 bases at J, with 15 bases between. CDR1 and CDR2 (germline): MNHEY, SVGAGI. This CDR3 contains 15 residues. The CDR3 bases are TGTGCCAGCAGTTCAGTCTCGGAGCGGCACAATGAGCAGTTCTTC. Its translation is CASSSVSERHNEQFF.

This chain links TRBV5-1 with TRBJ1-2, with TRBD1 matching over 7 bases. The CDR3 consists of 13 residues. The trim removed 4 bases at V and 3 bases at J, leaving 3 bases unmatched. Germline V gives CDR1 SGHRS, CDR2 YFSETQ. CDR3: CASSAGQDYGYTF. The CDR3 nucleotides read TGCGCCAGCAGCGCCGGACAGGACTATGGCTACACCTTC.

The chain couples TRBV6-6 to TRBJ2-2; D is uncertain. CDR1 and CDR2 (germline): MNHNY, SVGAGI (reference sequence). This CDR3 is 16 amino acids long. Trimming left V 5 bases short and J 0 bases short, with 13 bases between. The CDR3 nucleotides are TGTGCCAGCAGTCGTTGGCAGGTAGCGAACACCGGGGAGCTGTTTTTT. It yields the protein CASSRWQVANTGELFF.

The chain is built from TRBV11-2 and TRBJ1-4, with 9 nucleotides matching TRBD1. The CDR3 length is 15 residues. Germline loops: CDR1 SGHAT, CDR2 FQNNGV. The ends lost 1 base at V and 6 bases at J; junction bases unmatched: 3. CDR3 amino acids: CASSLGGQGDEKLFF. In nucleotides, the CDR3 is TGTGCCAGCAGCTTAGGGGGACAGGGAGATGAAAAACTGTTTTTT.

V gene TRBV5-1 combines with J gene TRBJ2-3; 10 bases fit TRBD2. The CDR3 length is 19 residues. Per the germline V gene, CDR1 is SGHRS and CDR2 is YFSETQ. The junction had 10 bases not matched to a gene; V was cut back by 0 bases and J by 0 bases. CDR3 DNA sequence: TGCGCCAGCAGCTTGGCGGTCTTTAGCGGGGGGTCTAGCACAGATACGCAGTATTTT. It translates to CASSLAVFSGGSSTDTQYF.

The chain couples TRBV19 to TRBJ1-5, with 9 nucleotides matching TRBD1. There are 15 residues in the CDR3. The germline gives CDR1 LNHDA, CDR2 SQIVND (reference sequence). Trimming at V came to 5 bases and at J to 5 bases, leaving 7 bases not matched to a gene. The CDR3 sequence is CASSGGQGLHQPQHF. The CDR3 nucleotides are TGTGCCAGTAGTGGCGGACAGGGGTTGCATCAGCCCCAGCATTTT.

The chain couples TRBV5-1 to TRBJ1-2, with 8 bases that match TRBD1. This CDR3 contains 14 residues. The V gene end was trimmed by 4 bases and the J gene end by 3 bases; junction bases not matched to a gene: 5. Germline lookup yields CDR1 SGHRS and CDR2 YFSETQ. DNA of the CDR3: TGCGCCAGCAGCCCCGGGGACAGGTACTATGGCTACACCTTC. This gives the protein CASSPGDRYYGYTF.

The chain recombines TRBV4-3 with TRBJ1-4; D might be TRBD1 (5 bases). The V gene's germline CDR1 is LGHNA and CDR2 YSLEER. This CDR3 comprises 15 residues. Between the trimmed V and J ends, which lost 0 bases and 8 bases, there was a span of 13 bases. CDR3 protein: CASSQDFRVVEKLFF. The CDR3 coding sequence is TGCGCCAGCAGCCAAGACTTCAGGGTTGTGGAAAAACTGTTTTTT.

The J gene is TRBJ1-2, the V gene TRBV5-5; 7 bases align to TRBD1. V lost 6 bases to trimming and J lost 2 bases; unmatched junction nucleotides: 4. This CDR3 contains 13 residues. In germline, CDR1 is SGHKS, CDR2 YYEKEE (reference sequence). The CDR3 loop is CASNSGGNYGYTF. The CDR3 bases are TGTGCCAGCAACTCAGGGGGGAACTATGGCTACACCTTC.

This clone was seen more than once but under ten times. The chain uses TRBV7-9 and TRBJ2-5; TRBD2 matches 7 bases. The germline gives CDR1 SEHNR, CDR2 FQNEAQ (reference sequence). The CDR3 is 15 amino acids. Trimming cost V 5 bases and J 3 bases; bases outside gene matches: 9. CDR3: CASSPQPAGKETQYF. DNA of the CDR3: TGTGCCAGCAGCCCTCAACCAGCGGGGAAAGAGACCCAGTACTTC.

This clone was seen a few times. The rearrangement links TRBV9 to TRBJ2-1; D perhaps matches TRBD2 (5 bases). V dropped 0 bases and J dropped 8 bases, with 15 bases sitting between them. The CDR3 runs to 15 residues. Per the germline V gene, CDR1 is SGDLS and CDR2 is YYNGEE. The CDR3 nucleotides read TGTGCCAGCAGCGTAGAAGGTGGGAGTGTCGATGAGCAGTTCTTC. Its protein product is CASSVEGGSVDEQFF. Full variable domain (remainder filled in from reference TRBV9 and TRBJ2-1): DSGVTQTPKHLITATGQRVTLRCSPRSGDLSVYWYQQSLDQGLQFLIQYYNGEERAKGNILERFSAQQFPDLHSELNLSSLELGDSALYFCASSVEGGSVDEQFFGPGTRLTVL.

This rearrangement joins TRBV11-2 to TRBJ2-7; D not certain. The length of the CDR3 is 16 residues. The V gene's germline CDR1 is SGHAT and CDR2 FQNNGV. V was trimmed by 1 base and J by 0 bases, leaving 13 bases between them. CDR3 sequence (DNA): TGTGCCAGCAGCTTAGCCCCAGATACCATCTCCTACGAGCAGTACTTC. Translation: CASSLAPDTISYEQYF.